The 23 T cell receptor beta chains below were found in one sample sequenced in a study of shared clonotypes between healthy human individuals. Sequenced by immunoSEQ multiplex PCR; TCRdb stores in-frame clones only, minus some. This sample yields millions of clones, of which approximately 93% are seen a single time; 0.39% belongs to the top ten. What was sequenced was naive CD4+ T cells from PBMCs. The subset: CD45RA+ positively selected. The receptors derive from a young man in good health. Some clones in this sample may be carry-over from other donors' samples.

The chain employs TRBV9 and TRBJ2-3, with D perhaps assigned TRBD1 or TRBD2 (6 bases each). The CDR3 contains 17 residues. Germline lookup yields CDR1 SGDLS and CDR2 YYNGEE. V dropped 0 bases and J dropped 5 bases, with 19 bases sitting between them. CDR3 residues: CASSVGAGGGVRDTQYF. The CDR3 bases are TGTGCCAGCAGCGTAGGGGCTGGAGGGGGAGTAAGAGATACGCAGTATTTT.

V is TRBV11-2 and J is TRBJ2-3; D possibly corresponds to TRBD2 (5 bases). The CDR3 sequence is 13 residues long. Germline V gene lookup returns CDR1 SGHAT and CDR2 FQNNGV. V was clipped by 4 bases and J by 2 bases, with 7 bases between them. The CDR3 region has the DNA TGTGCCAGCAGCTCGGGGAACACAGATACGCAGTATTTT. This codes for CASSSGNTDTQYF.

This sequence joins TRBV11-2 and TRBJ2-1; possibly TRBD2 for D (6 bases). Trimming left V 4 bases short and J 4 bases short, with 11 bases between. Per the germline V gene, CDR1 is SGHAT and CDR2 is FQNNGV. The length of the CDR3 is 14 residues. The DNA for the CDR3 is TGTGCCAGCAGCTCAGTGGCGGGGTACAATGAGCAGTTCTTC. Residues: CASSSVAGYNEQFF. Supplemented by reference TRBV11-2 and TRBJ2-1, the full variable domain reads EAGVAQSPRYKIIEKRQSVAFWCNPISGHATLYWYQQILGQGPKLLIQFQNNGVVDDSQLPKDRFSAERLKGVDSTLKIQPAKLEDSAVYLCASSSVAGYNEQFFGPGTRLTVL.

Here the CDR3 reads CASSQTALDRRGTEAFF. The CDR3 nucleotides are TGTGCCAGCAGCCAGACAGCCCTGGACAGGAGGGGCACTGAAGCTTTCTTT. The chain combines TRBV7-2 with TRBJ1-1; TRBD1 matches 7 bases. Germline V gene sequence: CDR1 SGHTA, CDR2 FQGNSA. This CDR3 has 17 amino acids. Trimming removed 5 bases from V and 4 bases from J; junction bases left unmatched: 16.

Notes on this clone: Other DNA sequences in this sample translate to the same CDR3. This chain joins TRBV5-1 and TRBJ2-7; 11 bases agree with TRBD1. From germline, CDR1 is SGHRS and CDR2 YFSETQ. The CDR3 has 15 residues. V trimming: 3 bases; J trimming: 0 bases; junction bases outside the gene matches: 2. The DNA of the CDR3 is TGCGCCAGCAGCTCGGGGACAGGGGGCTCCTACGAGCAGTACTTC. Protein product: CASSSGTGGSYEQYF.

The chain combines TRBV4-2 with TRBJ2-7; either TRBD1 or TRBD2 may supply D (5 bases each). Trimming pared 6 bases from V and 2 bases from J, leaving 17 bases between. Germline CDR1 is LGHNA and CDR2 is YNFKEQ. CDR3 length: 15 residues. The CDR3 loop is CASRQTGDGTYEQYF. The CDR3 nucleotides read TGTGCCAGCAGACAAACCGGGGACGGGACCTACGAGCAGTACTTC.

Only a few counts were recorded for this clone. The CDR3 sequence is CASSSSRPPNNEQFF. CDR3 coding DNA: TGTGCCAGCAGCTCTTCAAGACCCCCTAACAATGAGCAGTTCTTC. The V gene is TRBV7-2, the J gene TRBJ2-1; D is uncertain. Germline V CDR1 and CDR2: SGHTA, FQGNSA. CDR3 length: 15 residues. Trimming took 4 bases from V and 5 from J, leaving 15 bases between them.

Concerning this clone itself: Within the sample, other DNA sequences also encode this same CDR3. J is TRBJ2-1 and V is TRBV9; D may be TRBD1 or TRBD2 (5 bases each). V dropped 3 bases and J dropped 10 bases, with 8 bases sitting between them. The length of the CDR3 is 11 residues. Germline-derived CDR1 and CDR2 are SGDLS and YYNGEE. CDR3 residues: CASSAEGEQFF. The CDR3 bases are TGTGCCAGCAGCGCAGAGGGGGAGCAGTTCTTC.

CDR3 in DNA: TGTGCCAGCAGCGTATCTCCCTCTAGCAATCAGCCCCAGCATTTT. Its protein product is CASSVSPSSNQPQHF. The chain links TRBV9 to TRBJ1-5; no clear D. Germline V CDR1 and CDR2: SGDLS, YYNGEE. Trimming took 1 base from V and 0 from J, leaving 8 bases between them. The CDR3 runs 15 residues.

J is TRBJ2-2 and V is TRBV5-4; tentatively, D is TRBD2 (7 bases). V shed 3 bases and J shed 7 bases, with 22 bases lying between them. The CDR3 is made up of 17 amino acids. The germline CDR1 and CDR2 sequences are SGHNT and YYREEE (reference sequence). The DNA of the CDR3 is TGTGCCAGCAGCTGGGGGGGCCTAGCCGGGGTAGGCGGGGAGCTGTTTTTT. Residues: CASSWGGLAGVGGELFF. The full variable domain, with the rest looked up from reference TRBV5-4 and TRBJ2-2, is ETGVTQSPTHLIKTRGQQVTLRCSSQSGHNTVSWYQQALGQGPQFIFQYYREEENGRGNFPPRFSGLQFPNYSSELNVNALELDDSALYLCASSWGGLAGVGGELFFGEGSRLTVL.

A note on this clone: The identical CDR3 is also encoded by other nucleotide sequences in the sample. V usage is TRBV10-1 and J usage is TRBJ1-1, with no clear D. The CDR3 covers 13 residues. V gave up 3 bases and J gave up 1 base, with 6 bases separating them. Germline V gene lookup returns CDR1 WNHNN and CDR2 SYGVQD (reference sequence). CDR3 sequence reads: CASSERGNTEAFF. For the CDR3, the DNA is TGCGCCAGCAGTGAACGTGGGAACACTGAAGCTTTCTTT.

The CDR3 here is CASSAPGQGHTDTQYF. DNA of the CDR3: TGCGCCAGCAGCGCCCCGGGACAGGGGCACACAGATACGCAGTATTTT. The genes are TRBV5-1 and TRBJ2-3; 10 bases are shared with TRBD1. J lost 2 bases, V lost 4 bases, and 7 bases had no gene match. The CDR3 length is 16 residues. Germline lookup yields CDR1 SGHRS and CDR2 YFSETQ.

The chain carries TRBV5-6 and TRBJ1-5; D perhaps matches TRBD1 (5 bases). V lost 4 bases and J lost 8, with 19 bases in between. CDR3 length: 15 residues. Per germline, CDR1 SGHDT and CDR2 YYEEEE. Here the CDR3 DNA reads TGTGCCAGCAGCCCCTGGGGCAGGTCAGTGGAGCCCCAGCATTTT. Amino acids: CASSPWGRSVEPQHF.

The chain joins TRBV10-3 to TRBJ2-5; D possibly corresponds to TRBD2 (5 bases). CDR1 and CDR2 from the germline V gene are ENHRY and SYGVKD. V lost 6 bases and J 4 bases, leaving 21 bases between the germline ends. The CDR3 contains 16 residues. The CDR3 DNA sequence: TGTGCCATCAGATCCCACGACGCCCGGGCGGGAGAGACCCAGTACTTC. Its translation is CAIRSHDARAGETQYF.

Written as DNA, the CDR3 is TGTGCCAGCAGCTTAGCTCGCCCAGCCCCTCATGAGCAGTTCTTC. Amino acid sequence: CASSLARPAPHEQFF. V gene TRBV7-9 combines with J gene TRBJ2-1, with D unresolved. The CDR3 has 15 residues. Germline CDR1 SEHNR, CDR2 FQNEAQ (reference sequence). Deletions cut 0 bases from V and 8 bases from J, with 14 bases between. Using reference TRBV7-9 and TRBJ2-1 for the parts outside the CDR3, the full variable domain is DTGVSQNPRHKITKRGQNVTFRCDPISEHNRLYWYRQTLGQGPEFLTYFQNEAQLEKSRLLSDRFSAERPKGSFSTLEIQRTEQGDSAMYLCASSLARPAPHEQFFGPGTRLTVL.

Points on this clone: Additional DNA sequences in this sample encode the identical CDR3. V usage is TRBV5-4 and J usage is TRBJ2-1; D possibly corresponds to TRBD1 (8 bases). Germline V gives CDR1 SGHNT, CDR2 YYREEE (reference sequence). The CDR3 is 15 amino acids. Trimming shortened V by 2 bases and J by 7 bases, and 16 bases separated the two germline ends. The CDR3 coding sequence is TGTGCCAGCAGCTTAGGACAGGGAGGGAGGAATGAGCAGTTCTTC. Translated: CASSLGQGGRNEQFF.

This chain links TRBV28 with TRBJ2-1; possible D gene TRBD2, 6 bases. V was trimmed by 2 bases and J by 3 bases, leaving 11 bases between them. The CDR3 length is 15 residues. Looked up from germline, CDR1 is MDHEN and CDR2 is SYDVKM. CDR3 DNA sequence: TGTGCCAGCAGTTTACCGGGAGTAGGCTACAATGAGCAGTTCTTC. Translation: CASSLPGVGYNEQFF.

The chain recombines TRBV7-2 with TRBJ1-2; D is unclear. Trimming stripped 2 bases from V and 7 bases from J, with 23 bases between. This CDR3 is 17 amino acids long. The germline V gene has CDR1 SGHTA and CDR2 FQGNSA. This chain's CDR3 is CASSLFETRTGKFGYTF. For the CDR3, the DNA is TGTGCCAGCAGCTTATTTGAAACCCGGACGGGCAAGTTTGGCTACACCTTC.

V usage is TRBV4-3 and J usage is TRBJ1-1; perhaps TRBD1 as D (5 bases). Per the germline V gene, CDR1 is LGHNA and CDR2 is YSLEER. The V end lost 3 bases, the J end lost 7 bases, and 18 bases lay between the germline ends. The CDR3 consists of 15 residues. As DNA, the CDR3 is TGCGCCAGCAGCCATGTCACCAGGGTCCGAAATGAAGCTTTCTTT. Protein: CASSHVTRVRNEAFF.

This chain links TRBV6-1 with TRBJ1-2; the D gene is possibly TRBD1 (5 bases). The CDR3 loop spans 14 amino acids. The V and J ends lost 6 bases and 2 bases respectively, with 13 bases between them. Germline lookup yields CDR1 MNHNS and CDR2 SASEGT. The CDR3 bases are TGTGCCAGCAGATCCGGGACCCTGAACTATGGCTACACCTTC. Translating it yields CASRSGTLNYGYTF.

The rearrangement joins TRBV23-1 to TRBJ2-7; D not certain. TRBV23-1 has ORF status, its function being uncertain. CDR3 length: 12 residues. V was trimmed by 7 bases and J by 4 bases, leaving 11 bases between them. CDR3 bases: TGCGCCAGCACTACCCCGACTTACGAGCAGTACTTC. This gives the protein CASTTPTYEQYF.

Of note for this clone: The sample has other DNA sequences that encode this CDR3 too. The chain combines TRBV7-9 with TRBJ2-3, with D tentatively TRBD1 or TRBD2 (5 bases each). CDR1 and CDR2 (germline): SEHNR, FQNEAQ (reference sequence). V lost 5 bases and J 0 bases, leaving 12 bases between the germline ends. This CDR3 has 15 amino acids. The CDR3 region has the DNA TGTGCCAGCAGCCCTACTAGGACAAGCACAGATACGCAGTATTTT. Its translation is CASSPTRTSTDTQYF.

Concerning this clone itself: This same CDR3 is encoded by further DNA sequences in the sample. This chain connects TRBV11-3 to TRBJ2-2; TRBD1 matches 7 bases. Germline V gene sequence: CDR1 SGHNT, CDR2 YENEEA. Germline trimming cut 5 bases from V and 0 bases from J; bases unmatched to any gene: 3. The CDR3 totals 15 residues. CDR3: CASSPGTANTGELFF. In DNA, the CDR3 is TGTGCCAGCAGCCCCGGGACAGCGAACACCGGGGAGCTGTTTTTT.